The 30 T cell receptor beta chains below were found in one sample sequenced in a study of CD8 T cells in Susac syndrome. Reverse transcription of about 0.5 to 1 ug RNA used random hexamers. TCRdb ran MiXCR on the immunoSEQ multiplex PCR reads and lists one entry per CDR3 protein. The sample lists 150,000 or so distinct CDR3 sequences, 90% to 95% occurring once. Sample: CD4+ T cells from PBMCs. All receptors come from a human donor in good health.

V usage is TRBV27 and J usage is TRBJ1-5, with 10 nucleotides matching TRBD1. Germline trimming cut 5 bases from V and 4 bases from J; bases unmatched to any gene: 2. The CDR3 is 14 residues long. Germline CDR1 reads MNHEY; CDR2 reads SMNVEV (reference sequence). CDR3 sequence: CASSRQGANQPQHF. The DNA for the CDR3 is TGTGCCAGCAGTCGACAGGGGGCGAATCAGCCCCAGCATTTT.

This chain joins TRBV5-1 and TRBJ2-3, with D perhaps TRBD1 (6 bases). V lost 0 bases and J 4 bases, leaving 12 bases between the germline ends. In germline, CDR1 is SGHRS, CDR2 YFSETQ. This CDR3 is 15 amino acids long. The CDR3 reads CASSLDGGASDTQYF. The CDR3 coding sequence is TGCGCCAGCAGCTTGGATGGGGGCGCATCAGATACGCAGTATTTT. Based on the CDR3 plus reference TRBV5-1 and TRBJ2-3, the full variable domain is KAGVTQTPRYLIKTRGQQVTLSCSPISGHRSVSWYQQTPGQGLQFLFEYFSETQRNKGNFPGRFSGRQFSNSRSEMNVSTLELGDSALYLCASSLDGGASDTQYFGPGTRLTVL.

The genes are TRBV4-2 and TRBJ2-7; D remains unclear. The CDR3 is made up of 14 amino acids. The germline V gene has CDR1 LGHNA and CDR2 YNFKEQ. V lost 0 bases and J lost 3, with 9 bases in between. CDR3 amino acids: CASSQDPDLYEQYF. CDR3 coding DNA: TGTGCCAGCAGCCAAGATCCCGACCTCTACGAGCAGTACTTC.

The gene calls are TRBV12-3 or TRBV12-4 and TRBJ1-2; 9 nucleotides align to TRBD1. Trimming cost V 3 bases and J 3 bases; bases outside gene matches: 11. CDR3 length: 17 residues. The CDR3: CASSFIGTGTWDYGYTF. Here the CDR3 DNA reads TGTGCCAGCAGTTTCATTGGGACAGGGACTTGGGACTATGGCTACACCTTC.

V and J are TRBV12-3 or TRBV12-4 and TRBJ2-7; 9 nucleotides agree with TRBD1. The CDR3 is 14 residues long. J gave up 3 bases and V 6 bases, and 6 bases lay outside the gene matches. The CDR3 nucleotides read TGTGCCAGCAGCCGGACGGGACAGGGCTACGAGCAGTACTTC. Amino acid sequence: CASSRTGQGYEQYF.

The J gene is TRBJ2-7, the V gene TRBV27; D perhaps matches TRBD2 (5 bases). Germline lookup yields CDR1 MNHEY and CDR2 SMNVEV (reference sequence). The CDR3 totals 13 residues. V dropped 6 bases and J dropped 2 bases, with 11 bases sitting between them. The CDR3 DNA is TGTGCCAGCAGCCAAAGCGGCGCCTACGAGCAGTACTTC. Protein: CASSQSGAYEQYF.

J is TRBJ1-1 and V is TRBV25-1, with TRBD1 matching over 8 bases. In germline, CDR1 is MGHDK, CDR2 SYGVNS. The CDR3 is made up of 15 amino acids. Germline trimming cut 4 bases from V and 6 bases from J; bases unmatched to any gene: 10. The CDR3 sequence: CASSGLQGAGAEAFF. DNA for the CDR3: TGTGCCAGCAGTGGCCTGCAGGGGGCCGGGGCTGAAGCTTTCTTT.

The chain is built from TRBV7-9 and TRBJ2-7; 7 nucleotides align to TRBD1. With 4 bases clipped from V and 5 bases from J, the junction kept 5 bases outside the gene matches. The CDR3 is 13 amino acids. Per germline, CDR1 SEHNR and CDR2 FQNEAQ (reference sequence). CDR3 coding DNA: TGTGCCAGCAGCTATTTTACAGGGGACGAGCAGTACTTC. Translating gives CASSYFTGDEQYF.

The CDR3, as DNA: TGTGCCAGCAGCCCAGCCTCCGCTAACTATGGCTACACCTTC. Protein: CASSPASANYGYTF. The V gene is TRBV3-1, the J gene TRBJ1-2; D is unclear. CDR1 and CDR2 (germline): LGHDT, YNNKEL (reference sequence). Trimming left V 4 bases short and J 0 bases short, with 9 bases between. The CDR3 contains 14 residues.

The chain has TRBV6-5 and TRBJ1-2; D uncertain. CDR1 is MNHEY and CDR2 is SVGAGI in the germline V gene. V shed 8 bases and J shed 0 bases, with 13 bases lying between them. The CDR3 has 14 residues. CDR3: CASRESGSNYGYTF. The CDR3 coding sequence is TGTGCCAGCCGGGAATCCGGTTCTAACTATGGCTACACCTTC.

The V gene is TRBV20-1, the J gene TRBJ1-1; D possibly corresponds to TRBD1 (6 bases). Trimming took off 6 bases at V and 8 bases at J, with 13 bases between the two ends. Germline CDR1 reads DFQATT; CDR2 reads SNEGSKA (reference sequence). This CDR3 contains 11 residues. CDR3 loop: CSAKGTHEAFF. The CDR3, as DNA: TGCAGTGCGAAGGGGACACACGAAGCTTTCTTT.

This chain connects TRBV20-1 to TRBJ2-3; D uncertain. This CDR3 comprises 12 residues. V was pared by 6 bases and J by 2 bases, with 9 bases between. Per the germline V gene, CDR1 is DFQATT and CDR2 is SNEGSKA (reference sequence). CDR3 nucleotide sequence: TGCAGTGCCAGACCAACCACAGATACGCAGTATTTT. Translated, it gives CSARPTTDTQYF.

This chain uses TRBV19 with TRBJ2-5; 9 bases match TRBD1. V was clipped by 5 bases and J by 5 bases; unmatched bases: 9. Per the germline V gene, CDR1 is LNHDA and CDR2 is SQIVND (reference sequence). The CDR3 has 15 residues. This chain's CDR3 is CASSEGQGPWETQYF. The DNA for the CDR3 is TGTGCCAGTAGTGAAGGACAGGGGCCATGGGAGACCCAGTACTTC. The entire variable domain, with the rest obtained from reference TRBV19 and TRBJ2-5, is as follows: DGGITQSPKYLFRKEGQNVTLSCEQNLNHDAMYWYRQDPGQGLRLIYYSQIVNDFQKGDIAEGYSVSREKKESFPLTVTSAQKNPTAFYLCASSEGQGPWETQYFGPGTRLLVL.

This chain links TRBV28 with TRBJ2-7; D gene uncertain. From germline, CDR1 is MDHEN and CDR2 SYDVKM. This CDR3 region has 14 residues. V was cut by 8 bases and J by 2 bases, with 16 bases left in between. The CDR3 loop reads CASLIVGSPYEQYF. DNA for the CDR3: TGTGCCAGCCTTATTGTAGGATCCCCCTACGAGCAGTACTTC.

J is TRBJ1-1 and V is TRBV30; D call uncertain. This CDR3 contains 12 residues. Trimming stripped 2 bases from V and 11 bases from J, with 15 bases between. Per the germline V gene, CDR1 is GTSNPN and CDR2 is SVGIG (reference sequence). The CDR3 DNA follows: TGTGCCTGGAGTCTCACGAGGTTTCGGGCTTTCTTT. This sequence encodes CAWSLTRFRAFF.

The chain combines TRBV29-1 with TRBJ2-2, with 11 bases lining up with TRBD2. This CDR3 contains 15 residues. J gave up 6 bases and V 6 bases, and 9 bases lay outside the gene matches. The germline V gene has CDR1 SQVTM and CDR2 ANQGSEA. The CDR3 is CSVALGLAVAGELFF. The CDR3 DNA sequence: TGCAGCGTAGCTCTGGGACTAGCGGTTGCCGGGGAGCTGTTTTTT.

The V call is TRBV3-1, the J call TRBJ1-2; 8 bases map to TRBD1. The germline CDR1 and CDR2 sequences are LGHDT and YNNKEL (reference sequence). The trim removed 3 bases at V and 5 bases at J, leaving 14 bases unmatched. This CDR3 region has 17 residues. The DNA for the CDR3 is TGTGCCAGCAGCCACACCAGGGGGCTGATTGGAACTTATGGCTACACCTTC. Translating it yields CASSHTRGLIGTYGYTF.

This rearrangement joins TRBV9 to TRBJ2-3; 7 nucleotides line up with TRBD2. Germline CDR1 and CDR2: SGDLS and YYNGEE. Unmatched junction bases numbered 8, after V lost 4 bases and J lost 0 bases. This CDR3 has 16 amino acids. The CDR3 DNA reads TGTGCCAGCAGCCCCCAAAGCGGGATAAGCACAGATACGCAGTATTTT. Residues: CASSPQSGISTDTQYF. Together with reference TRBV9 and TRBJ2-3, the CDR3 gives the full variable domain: DSGVTQTPKHLITATGQRVTLRCSPRSGDLSVYWYQQSLDQGLQFLIQYYNGEERAKGNILERFSAQQFPDLHSELNLSSLELGDSALYFCASSPQSGISTDTQYFGPGTRLTVL.

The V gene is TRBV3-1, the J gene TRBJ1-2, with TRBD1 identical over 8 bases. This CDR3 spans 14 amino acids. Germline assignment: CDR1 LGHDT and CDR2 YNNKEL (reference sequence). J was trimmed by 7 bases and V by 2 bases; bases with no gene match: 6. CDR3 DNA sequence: TGTGCCAGCAGCCAAACGACAGGGGTAGGTGGCTACACCTTC. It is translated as CASSQTTGVGGYTF.

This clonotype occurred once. Here the CDR3 DNA reads TGTGCCAGCAGGGAGGACTCTAGCAATCAGCCCCAGCATTTT. This encodes CASREDSSNQPQHF. The chain carries TRBV6-5 and TRBJ1-5; the D is unclear. The germline CDR1 and CDR2 sequences are MNHEY and SVGAGI. With 6 bases removed from V and 0 bases from J, the gap between germline ends came to 9 bases. This CDR3 has 14 residues.

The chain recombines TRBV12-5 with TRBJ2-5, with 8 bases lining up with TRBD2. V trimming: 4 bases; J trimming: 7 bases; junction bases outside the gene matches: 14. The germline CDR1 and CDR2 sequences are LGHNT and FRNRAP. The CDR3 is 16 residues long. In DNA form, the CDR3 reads TGTGCTAGTGGTTCCTTACCTCCGCGGGGGGAGGTGACCCAGTACTTC. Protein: CASGSLPPRGEVTQYF.

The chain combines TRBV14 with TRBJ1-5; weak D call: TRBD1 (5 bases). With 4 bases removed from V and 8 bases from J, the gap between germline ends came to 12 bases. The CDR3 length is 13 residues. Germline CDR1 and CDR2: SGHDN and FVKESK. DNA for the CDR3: TGTGCCAGCAGCCCGTCCCCGGGGGAGCCCCAGCATTTT. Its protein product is CASSPSPGEPQHF.

CDR3 sequence (DNA): TGTGCCAGCAGCCAATCGGAAGCCGAGCAGTACTTC. Its protein product is CASSQSEAEQYF. The rearrangement uses TRBV3-1 and TRBJ2-7, with D hard to call. CDR3 length: 12 residues. V was trimmed by 2 bases and J by 6 bases, leaving 8 bases between them. CDR1 is LGHDT, CDR2 YNNKEL, per germline (reference sequence).

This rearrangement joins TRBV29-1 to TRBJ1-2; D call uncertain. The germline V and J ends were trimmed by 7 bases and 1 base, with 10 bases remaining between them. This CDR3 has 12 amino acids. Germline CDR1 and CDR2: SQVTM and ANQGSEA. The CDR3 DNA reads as TGCAGCGCCTACACCGTTAACTATGGCTACACCTTC. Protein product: CSAYTVNYGYTF.

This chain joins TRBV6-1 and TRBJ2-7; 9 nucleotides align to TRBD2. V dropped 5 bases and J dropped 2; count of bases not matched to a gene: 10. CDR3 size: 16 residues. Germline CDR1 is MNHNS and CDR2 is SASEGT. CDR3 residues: CASSRGSRGGAYEQYF. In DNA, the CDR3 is TGTGCCAGCAGTAGGGGCTCGCGGGGGGGCGCCTACGAGCAGTACTTC.

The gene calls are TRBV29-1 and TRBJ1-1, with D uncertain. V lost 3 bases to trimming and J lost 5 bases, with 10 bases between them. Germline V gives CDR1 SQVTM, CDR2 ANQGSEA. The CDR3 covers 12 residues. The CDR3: CSVDGVGTEAFF. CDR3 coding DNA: TGCAGCGTTGATGGGGTCGGGACTGAAGCTTTCTTT.

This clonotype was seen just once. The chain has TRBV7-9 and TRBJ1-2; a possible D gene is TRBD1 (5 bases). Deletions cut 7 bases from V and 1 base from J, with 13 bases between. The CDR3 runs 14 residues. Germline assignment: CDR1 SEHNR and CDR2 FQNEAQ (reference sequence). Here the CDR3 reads CASTSRVYNYGYTF. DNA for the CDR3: TGTGCCAGCACCTCCAGGGTATATAACTATGGCTACACCTTC.

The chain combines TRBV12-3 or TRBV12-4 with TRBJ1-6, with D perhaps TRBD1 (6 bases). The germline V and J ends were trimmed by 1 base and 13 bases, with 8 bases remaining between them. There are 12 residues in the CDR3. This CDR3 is CASSLEGGPLHF. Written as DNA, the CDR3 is TGTGCCAGCAGTTTAGAGGGGGGGCCCCTCCACTTT.

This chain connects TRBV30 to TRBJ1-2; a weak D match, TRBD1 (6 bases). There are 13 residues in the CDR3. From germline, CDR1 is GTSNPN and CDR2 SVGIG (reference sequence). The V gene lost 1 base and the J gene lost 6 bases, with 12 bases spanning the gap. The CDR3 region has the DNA TGTGCCTGGAGTGAACAGGGAATTAATGGCTACACCTTC. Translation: CAWSEQGINGYTF.

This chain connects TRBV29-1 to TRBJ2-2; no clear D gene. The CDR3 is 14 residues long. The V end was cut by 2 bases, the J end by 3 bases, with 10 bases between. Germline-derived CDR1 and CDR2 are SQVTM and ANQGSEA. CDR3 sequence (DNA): TGCAGCGTTGAAAGTTACAGTGACACCGGGGAGCTGTTTTTT. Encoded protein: CSVESYSDTGELFF.